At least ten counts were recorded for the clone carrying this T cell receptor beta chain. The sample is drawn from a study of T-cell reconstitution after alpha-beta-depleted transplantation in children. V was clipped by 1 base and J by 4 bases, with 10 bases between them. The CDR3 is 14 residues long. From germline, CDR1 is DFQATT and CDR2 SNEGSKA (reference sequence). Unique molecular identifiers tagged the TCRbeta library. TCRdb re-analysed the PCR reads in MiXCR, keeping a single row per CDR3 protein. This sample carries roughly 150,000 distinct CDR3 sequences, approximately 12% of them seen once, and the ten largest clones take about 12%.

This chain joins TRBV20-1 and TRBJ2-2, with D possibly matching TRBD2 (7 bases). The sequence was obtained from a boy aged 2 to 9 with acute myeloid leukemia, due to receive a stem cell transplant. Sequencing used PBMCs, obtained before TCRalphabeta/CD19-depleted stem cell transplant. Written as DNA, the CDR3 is TGCAGTGCTAGAGCGGGGGGCGGCACCGGGGAGCTGTTTTTT. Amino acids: CSARAGGGTGELFF.